The sequence of this T cell receptor (beta chain) was determined in a study of cytomegalovirus exposure and HLA in healthy donors. Findings and limits, study-wide: Later analysis identified 15,000 to 20,000 TCR beta sequences associated with HLA alleles, using a false discovery rate threshold of 0.05. Reportedly, TCR beta sequences accurately predicted HLA-A and HLA-B alleles in most subjects. Sequencing had likely introduced a cluster of highly shared sequence variants as an artifact.

The study ran its PCR with 60 Vbeta and 13 Jbeta primers. Here immunoSEQ multiplex PCR was the method, and the copy in TCRdb shows in-frame clones only, minus some. This table has about 15,000 clones, about two thirds appearing once. Concerning this clone itself: Antigen: not known.

The CDR3 covers 13 residues. The V and J ends lost 0 bases and 14 bases respectively, with 11 bases between them. From germline, CDR1 is MNHEY and CDR2 SVGAGI. The source is a woman aged 50 to 65 in good health and CMV-seropositive. The sequenced material came from PBMCs. This chain links TRBV6-5 with TRBJ1-6; no firm D call. CDR3 protein: CASSYSPRVTLHF. CDR3 in DNA: TGTGCCAGCAGTTACTCACCTCGGGTCACCCTCCACTTT.